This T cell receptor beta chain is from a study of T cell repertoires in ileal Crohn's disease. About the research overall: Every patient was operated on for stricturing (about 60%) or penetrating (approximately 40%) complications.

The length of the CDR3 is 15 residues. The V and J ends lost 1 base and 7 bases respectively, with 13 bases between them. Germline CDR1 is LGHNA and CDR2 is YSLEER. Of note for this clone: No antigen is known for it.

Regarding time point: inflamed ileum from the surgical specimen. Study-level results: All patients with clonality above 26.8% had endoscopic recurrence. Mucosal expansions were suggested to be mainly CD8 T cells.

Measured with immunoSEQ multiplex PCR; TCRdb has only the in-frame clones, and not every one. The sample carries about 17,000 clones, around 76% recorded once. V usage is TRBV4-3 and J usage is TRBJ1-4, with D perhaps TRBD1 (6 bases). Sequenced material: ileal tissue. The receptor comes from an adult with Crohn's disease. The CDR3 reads CASSQVAGAGEKLFF. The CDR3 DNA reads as TGCGCCAGCAGCCAAGTTGCGGGGGCGGGTGAAAAACTGTTTTTT.